The 16 T cell receptor beta chains below come from one sample, sequenced in a study of PD-L1 blockade in urothelial cancer. The time point was: peripheral blood 6 weeks after treatment start. Here immunoSEQ multiplex PCR was the method, and the copy in TCRdb shows in-frame clones only, minus some. The table has 100,000 to 150,000 clones, around 88% seen once. Specimen: PBMCs, collected around atezolizumab (anti-PD-L1) treatment. The receptors were sampled from a man aged 50 or older with urothelial cancer.

The chain uses TRBV5-3 and TRBJ1-2, with D maybe TRBD1 (5 bases). TRBV5-3 is an ORF; its function is uncertain. This CDR3 contains 16 residues. Trimming cost V 5 bases and J 2 bases, with 19 bases left between them. In DNA form, the CDR3 reads TGTGCCAGAAGATACGGACATAAGGCGGTGAACTATGGCTACACCTTC. Translating gives CARRYGHKAVNYGYTF.

The chain has TRBV5-1 and TRBJ2-5; 10 bases align to TRBD1. This CDR3 comprises 15 residues. CDR1 and CDR2 from the germline V gene are SGHRS and YFSETQ. Trimming took 0 bases from V and 5 from J; bases not matched to a gene: 4. The CDR3 loop reads CASSLGQGAVETQYF. The CDR3 bases are TGCGCCAGCAGCTTGGGACAGGGGGCGGTGGAGACCCAGTACTTC. Filled out from reference TRBV5-1 and TRBJ2-5, the complete variable domain reads KAGVTQTPRYLIKTRGQQVTLSCSPISGHRSVSWYQQTPGQGLQFLFEYFSETQRNKGNFPGRFSGRQFSNSRSEMNVSTLELGDSALYLCASSLGQGAVETQYFGPGTRLLVL.

V gene TRBV15 combines with J gene TRBJ2-3, with TRBD2 matching 10 bases. The CDR3 has 14 residues. Germline V gives CDR1 LNHNV, CDR2 YYDKDF (reference sequence). V was pared by 6 bases and J by 2 bases, with 2 bases of the junction left unmatched. CDR3 amino acids: CATRLAGFTDTQYF. CDR3 DNA sequence: TGTGCCACCAGACTAGCGGGGTTCACAGATACGCAGTATTTT.

CDR3 sequence: CATSLGTSGTDTQYF. The CDR3 nucleotides are TGTGCCACCAGCCTTGGGACTAGCGGAACAGATACGCAGTATTTT. The J gene is TRBJ2-3, the V gene TRBV15, with 11 bases matching TRBD2. The CDR3 is 15 amino acids. The V and J ends lost 5 bases and 3 bases, in that order; junction bases with no gene match: 4. The germline CDR1 and CDR2 sequences are LNHNV and YYDKDF (reference sequence).

This clone was detected only once. This chain connects TRBV21-1 to TRBJ2-2; whether TRBD1, the table's D call, matches the DNA was not checked. TRBV21-1 is reported as a pseudogene. This CDR3 is 14 amino acids long. This chain's CDR3 is CASSKGQNTGELFF. The CDR3 DNA follows: TGTGCCAGCAGCAAAGGACAGAACACCGGGGAGCTGTTTTTT.

This clone was seen only a few times. The rearrangement links TRBV19 to TRBJ1-2; D is unresolved. Trimming cost V 4 bases and J 8 bases, with 11 bases left between them. Looked up from germline, CDR1 is LNHDA and CDR2 is SQIVND (reference sequence). The CDR3 totals 12 residues. CDR3 DNA sequence: TGTGCCAGTAGTAGCCATTCTCGGGGCTACACCTTC. Translation gives CASSSHSRGYTF. Full variable domain (missing parts from reference TRBV19 and TRBJ1-2): DGGITQSPKYLFRKEGQNVTLSCEQNLNHDAMYWYRQDPGQGLRLIYYSQIVNDFQKGDIAEGYSVSREKKESFPLTVTSAQKNPTAFYLCASSSHSRGYTFGSGTRLTVV.

The rearrangement links TRBV11-2 to TRBJ2-1, with TRBD1 identical over 10 bases. CDR3 size: 17 residues. CDR1 and CDR2 from the germline V gene are SGHAT and FQNNGV. The J segment lost 7 bases and the V segment lost 3 bases, leaving 12 bases of the junction unmatched. In DNA form, the CDR3 reads TGTGCCAGCAGCTTCCCAAGGGGGGGACAGGGGATTAATGAGCAGTTCTTC. It encodes CASSFPRGGQGINEQFF.

The gene calls are TRBV6-5 and TRBJ1-2; 7 bases are a match to TRBD1. The CDR3 totals 16 residues. V trimming: 2 bases; J trimming: 4 bases; junction bases outside the gene matches: 10. The germline CDR1 and CDR2 sequences are MNHEY and SVGAGI. The CDR3, as DNA: TGTGCCAGCAGTTACGCCGGACAGGCAGGCGGCTATGGCTACACCTTC. Amino acids: CASSYAGQAGGYGYTF.

This clone was seen a few times. V and J are TRBV19 and TRBJ1-5; weak D call: TRBD1 (6 bases). Germline V gene sequence: CDR1 LNHDA, CDR2 SQIVND (reference sequence). The CDR3 totals 17 residues. Between the trimmed V and J ends, which lost 6 bases and 0 bases, there was a span of 18 bases. The CDR3 nucleotides read TGTGCCAGTAGCCCGGGGGGCGGAACCTATAGCAATCAGCCCCAGCATTTT. This codes for CASSPGGGTYSNQPQHF.

The rearrangement uses TRBV6-1 and TRBJ1-5; 8 nucleotides agree with TRBD1. This CDR3 is built from 15 residues. Trimming at V came to 3 bases and at J to 6 bases, leaving 7 bases not matched to a gene. Germline V gene sequence: CDR1 MNHNS, CDR2 SASEGT. The CDR3 DNA reads TGTGCCAGCAGTGACTCACGACAGGGGAGTCAGCCCCAGCATTTT. Translated: CASSDSRQGSQPQHF.

This clone is a singleton in its sample. The CDR3 here is CASSGQGRSYEQYF. The CDR3 DNA follows: TGTGCCAGCAGTGGACAGGGGCGCTCCTACGAGCAGTACTTC. This chain uses TRBV6-1 with TRBJ2-7; 8 bases line up with TRBD1. Germline CDR1 MNHNS, CDR2 SASEGT. V was pared by 4 bases and J by 0 bases, with 2 bases of the junction left unmatched. The CDR3 sequence is 14 residues long.

This clone has a handful of counts. This sequence joins TRBV28 and TRBJ2-3, with 7 nucleotides matching TRBD2. The germline CDR1 and CDR2 sequences are MDHEN and SYDVKM. The V gene end was trimmed by 9 bases and the J gene end by 6 bases; junction bases not matched to a gene: 18. The CDR3 runs to 16 residues. CDR3 nucleotide sequence: TGTGCCAGTGGAGGCTGGGGGACGGGAGGTCCCGATACGCAGTATTTT. It specifies CASGGWGTGGPDTQYF. Full variable domain (remainder filled in from reference TRBV28 and TRBJ2-3): DVKVTQSSRYLVKRTGEKVFLECVQDMDHENMFWYRQDPGLGLRLIYFSYDVKMKEKGDIPEGYSVSREKKERFSLILESASTNQTSMYLCASGGWGTGGPDTQYFGPGTRLTVL.

This rearrangement joins TRBV4-2 to TRBJ2-3; TRBD2 might be the D (5 bases). The V and J ends lost 0 bases and 6 bases respectively, with 13 bases between them. The CDR3 is made up of 15 amino acids. Germline CDR1 is LGHNA and CDR2 is YNFKEQ. CDR3 residues: CASSQDFLAADTQYF. DNA of the CDR3: TGTGCCAGCAGCCAAGACTTTCTAGCAGCGGATACGCAGTATTTT.

This sequence joins TRBV6-1 and TRBJ1-3; a weak D match, TRBD1 (5 bases). V lost 0 bases, J lost 0 bases, and 12 bases lay in between. The germline V gene encodes CDR1 MNHNS and CDR2 SASEGT. The CDR3 extends over 17 amino acids. This chain's CDR3 is CASSEARGRSSGNTIYF. CDR3 bases: TGTGCCAGCAGTGAAGCTCGGGGGAGGAGCTCTGGAAACACCATATATTTT.

The chain carries TRBV6-1 and TRBJ2-3; D possibly corresponds to TRBD1 (5 bases). From germline, CDR1 is MNHNS and CDR2 SASEGT. Deletions cut 8 bases from V and 1 base from J, with 13 bases between. CDR3 length equals 14 residues. The CDR3 DNA sequence: TGTGCCAGCGTCAGGGTTCTTGGCACAGATACGCAGTATTTT. Translating gives CASVRVLGTDTQYF.

The V and J genes are TRBV11-2 and TRBJ2-1, with 10 positions matching TRBD1. Trimming took 5 bases from V and 9 from J; bases not matched to a gene: 16. Germline V gives CDR1 SGHAT, CDR2 FQNNGV. This CDR3 has 17 residues. The CDR3 nucleotides are TGTGCCAGCAGCCAACGGACAGGGGGAGCCCCTCGTGGTGAGCAGTTCTTC. Protein: CASSQRTGGAPRGEQFF.